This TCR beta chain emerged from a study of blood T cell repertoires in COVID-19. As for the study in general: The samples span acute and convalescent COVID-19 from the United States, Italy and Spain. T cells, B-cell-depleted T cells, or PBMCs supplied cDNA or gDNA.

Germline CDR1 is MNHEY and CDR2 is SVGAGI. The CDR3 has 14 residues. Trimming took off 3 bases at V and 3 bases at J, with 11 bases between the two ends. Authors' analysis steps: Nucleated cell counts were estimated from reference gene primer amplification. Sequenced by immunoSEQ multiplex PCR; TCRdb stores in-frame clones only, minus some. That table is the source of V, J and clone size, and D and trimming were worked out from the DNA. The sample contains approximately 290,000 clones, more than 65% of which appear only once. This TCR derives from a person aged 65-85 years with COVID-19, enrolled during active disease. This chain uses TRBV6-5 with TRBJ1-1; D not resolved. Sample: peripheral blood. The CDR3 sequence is CASSYAGRDTEAFF. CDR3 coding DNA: TGTGCCAGCAGTTATGCGGGGAGGGACACTGAAGCTTTCTTT.